What follows are 15 T cell receptor beta chains derived from one specimen sequenced in a study of T cells in women clearing cervical HPV infection. Clones were read by immunoSEQ multiplex PCR, and TCRdb kept only the in-frame ones, dropping some. This sample's table reports approximately 38,000 clones. Sequenced sample: blood buffy coat. Receptors originate from a woman aged 18 to 75 with a cervical HPV16 infection that either progressed to CIN3+ or cleared (not recorded which).

Concerning this clone: The read ends 3 residues before the CDR3 terminus; that terminus is restored from the germline J gene. This chain joins TRBV10-3 and TRBJ2-3; D possibly corresponds to TRBD2 (6 bases). Trimming left V 6 bases short and J 0 bases short, with 10 bases between. Looked up from germline, CDR1 is ENHRY and CDR2 is SYGVKD. CDR3 size: 14 residues. This CDR3 reads CAIREEGSTDTQYF. The sequenced part of the CDR3 DNA is TGTGCCATCAGGGAGGAGGGGAGCACAGATACG.

As regards this clone: The read terminates 3 residues ahead of where the CDR3 ends, so the germline J gene completes it. V and J are TRBV27 and TRBJ1-1, with D perhaps TRBD1 (5 bases). CDR3 size: 13 residues. V was pared by 3 bases and J by 5 bases, with 10 bases between. Germline values: CDR1 MNHEY, CDR2 SMNVEV (reference sequence). The CDR3: CASSFQGMTEAFF. The covered CDR3 bases are TGTGCCAGCAGTTTTCAGGGTATGACTGAA.

Worth noting for this clone: Read coverage stops 3 residues before the CDR3 terminus; the germline J gene supplies the remainder. V is TRBV2 and J is TRBJ2-3, with D possibly matching TRBD2 (6 bases). V lost 8 bases to trimming and J lost 0 bases, with 12 bases between them. Germline CDR1 SNHLY, CDR2 FYNNEI. This CDR3 region has 14 residues. The sequenced part of the CDR3 DNA is TGTGCCAGCTCCCCGGGACTGAGCACAGATACG. It is translated as CASSPGLSTDT. The whole CDR3 protein reads CASSPGLSTDTQYF.

Remarks on this clone: The CDR3 goes on 3 residues after the read ends, and that part is filled in from the germline J gene. The rearrangement links TRBV6-2 or TRBV6-3 to TRBJ1-2, with D hard to call. The CDR3 is 14 amino acids. Germline V gene sequence: CDR1 MNHEY, CDR2 SVGEGT. The CDR3 here is CASSIAGWGDTYTF. The DNA read from the CDR3 is TGTGCCAGCAGTATAGCGGGGTGGGGAGATACC.

For this clone: The CDR3 end falls 3 residues outside the read, so it is completed with the germline J gene. This chain joins TRBV12-3 or TRBV12-4 and TRBJ1-2; D is possibly TRBD1 (5 bases). The CDR3 has 15 residues. V was pared by 3 bases and J by 4 bases, with 15 bases between. The part of the CDR3 DNA that was read is TGTGCCAGCAGTTTCTCACAGGACCCCTTCTATGGC. Residues: CASSFSQDPFYG. The entire CDR3 protein is CASSFSQDPFYGYTF.

As concerns this clone: Read coverage stops 3 residues before the CDR3 terminus; the germline J gene supplies the remainder. The chain has TRBV19 and TRBJ1-5; the match to TRBD1 covers 11 bases. With V trimmed by 10 bases and J by 9 bases, 23 bases remained unmatched. The CDR3 extends over 18 amino acids. Germline V gene data show CDR1 as LNHDA and CDR2 as SQIVND (reference sequence). Incomplete CDR3 DNA: TGTGCCACGACTGCGGACAGGGGGCGATTTGTGCTGCCGTGGCCC. Translation gives CATTADRGRFVLPWP. The complete CDR3 reads CATTADRGRFVLPWPQHF.

In the case of this clone: The read is 3 residues too short to cover the CDR3 end, so that end is filled in from the germline J gene. The chain carries TRBV7-8 and TRBJ1-2; TRBD1 matches at 10 bases. CDR1 is SGHVS, CDR2 FQNEAQ, per germline. The CDR3 loop spans 14 amino acids. The junction had 3 bases not matched to a gene; V was cut back by 4 bases and J by 4 bases. The part of the CDR3 DNA that was read is TGTGCCAGCAGCTGGGGACAGGGGTCCTATGGC. This translates into CASSWGQGSYG. The entire CDR3 protein reads CASSWGQGSYGYTF.

Points on this clone: The sequenced fragment ends 3 residues before the CDR3 boundary, so the rest is inferred from the germline J gene. This chain joins TRBV18 and TRBJ1-2; D is perhaps TRBD1 (6 bases). The length of the CDR3 is 14 residues. From germline, CDR1 is KGHSH and CDR2 LQKENI. The DNA read from the CDR3 is TGTGCCAGCTCCTATAGCGGGACATCCTACGAC. Amino acids: CASSYSGTSYD. The CDR3 reads in full as CASSYSGTSYDYTF. The full variable domain, its missing parts supplied by reference TRBV18 and TRBJ1-2, is NAGVMQNPRHLVRRRGQEARLRCSPMKGHSHVYWYRQLPEEGLKFMVYLQKENIIDESGMPKERFSAEFPKEGPSILRIQQVVRGDSAAYFCASSYSGTSYDYTFGSGTRLTVV.

Details on this clone: The read halts 3 residues ahead of the CDR3 end, with the missing end drawn from the germline J gene. This chain links TRBV28 with TRBJ2-2; 7 bases line up with TRBD1. The V and J ends lost 8 bases and 0 bases, in that order; junction bases with no gene match: 0. Germline lookup yields CDR1 MDHEN and CDR2 SYDVKM. The CDR3 totals 13 residues. CDR3 loop: CASGTANTGELFF. The DNA read from the CDR3 is TGTGCCAGCGGGACAGCGAACACCGGGGAG.

A remark on this clone: The DNA ends 3 residues before the CDR3 does, and the rest of the CDR3 is filled in from the germline J gene. Distinct nucleotide sequences in the sample also encode this CDR3. The V call is TRBV7-6, the J call TRBJ2-1, with 9 bases identical to TRBD1. Trimming removed 5 bases from V and 4 bases from J; junction bases left unmatched: 6. Germline V gene lookup returns CDR1 SGHVS and CDR2 FNYEAQ. The CDR3 sequence is 15 residues long. The sequenced part of the CDR3 DNA is TGTGCCAGCAGCCAAGGACAGGGGTTGTACAATGAG. This gives the protein CASSQGQGLYNE. The entire CDR3 reads CASSQGQGLYNEQFF.

For this clone: The observed sequence ends 3 residues before the CDR3 terminus, with the missing tail filled in from the germline J gene. J is TRBJ1-3 and V is TRBV30; tentative D call: TRBD1 (5 bases). This CDR3 has 15 residues. Germline CDR1 reads GTSNPN; CDR2 reads SVGIG (reference sequence). V shed 1 base and J shed 1 base, with 11 bases lying between them. The CDR3 reads CAWSGVGGSGNTIYF. The covered CDR3 bases are TGTGCCTGGAGTGGGGTCGGGGGTTCTGGAAACACC.

Concerning this clone: The read is 3 residues too short to cover the CDR3 end, so that end is filled in from the germline J gene. J is TRBJ2-7 and V is TRBV11-2, with D tentatively TRBD2 (6 bases). Trimming left V 1 base short and J 5 bases short, with 12 bases between. Looked up from germline, CDR1 is SGHAT and CDR2 is FQNNGV. The CDR3 runs to 14 residues. The sequenced part of the CDR3 DNA is TGTGCCAGCAGCTTAGCCGGGAGCGGGCACGAG. Protein product: CASSLAGSGHE. The whole CDR3 sequence reads CASSLAGSGHEQYF. Using reference TRBV11-2 and TRBJ2-7 for the parts outside the CDR3, the full variable domain is EAGVAQSPRYKIIEKRQSVAFWCNPISGHATLYWYQQILGQGPKLLIQFQNNGVVDDSQLPKDRFSAERLKGVDSTLKIQPAKLEDSAVYLCASSLAGSGHEQYFGPGTRLTVT.

With regard to this clone: The read ends 3 residues before the CDR3 terminus; that terminus is restored from the germline J gene. The chain joins TRBV15 to TRBJ2-5, with 8 bases aligning to TRBD2. The CDR3 length is 14 residues. J was trimmed by 5 bases and V by 1 base; bases with no gene match: 3. Germline CDR1 is LNHNV and CDR2 is YYDKDF (reference sequence). Incomplete CDR3 DNA: TGTGCCACCAGCAGAGGAGGGACTAGGGAGACC. It codes for CATSRGGTRET. The full-length CDR3 reads as CATSRGGTRETQYF.

The CDR3 is CASSPKQGAGDYGYTF. CDR3 bases read: TGTGCCAGCTCCCCGAAACAGGGGGCCGGGGACTATGGC. The chain uses TRBV18 and TRBJ1-2, with TRBD1 matching over 9 bases. The read comes to an end 3 residues before the CDR3 does, leaving the germline J gene to fill in the end. The germline gives CDR1 KGHSH, CDR2 LQKENI. The CDR3 sequence is 16 residues long. The ends lost 6 bases at V and 3 bases at J; junction bases unmatched: 11.

Concerning this clone: The CDR3 is cut off 3 residues early in the read; its end comes from the germline J gene. The V and J genes are TRBV11-3 and TRBJ1-1; TRBD1 agrees at 7 bases. Losses at the gene ends were 6 bases for V and 1 base for J; bases not matched to a gene: 5. Germline V lookup: CDR1 SGHNT, CDR2 YENEEA. CDR3 length: 14 residues. This CDR3 is CASRPGQSNTEAFF. Incomplete CDR3 DNA: TGTGCCAGCAGGCCGGGACAGTCGAACACTGAA.